A selection of T cell receptor beta chains follows, all from one sample in a study of PD-1 blockade in mismatch repair-deficient tumors. Profiling relied on immunoSEQ multiplex PCR, and the TCRdb table lists in-frame clones only, not all of them. The sample shows tens of thousands of clones, about 85% of them seen only once. Sequenced material: peripheral blood, taken 12 weeks after starting pembrolizumab. The source of these receptors is an adult with mismatch repair-deficient cancer. CDR3s leave out the opening cysteine and the closing phenylalanine or tryptophan. A D gene is named only where the DNA matches it firmly. Size tells how often a clone was seen (once, few, many) or the class of an expanded clone, and some rows leave it out.

d_call	v_call	j_call	clone_size	cdr3_aa
NA	TRBV27	TRBJ2-6	NA	ASSLGTGANVLT
NA	TRBV19	TRBJ2-5	NA	ASSRTQGRETQY
TRBD2	TRBV4-3	TRBJ2-7	NA	ASSPRLAVHEQY
NA	TRBV7-9	TRBJ2-2	NA	ASSHRSNTGELF
NA	TRBV7-2	TRBJ2-1	once	ASSTGPYNEQF
NA	TRBV9	TRBJ2-5	once	ASSGGPGETQY
NA	TRBV27	TRBJ1-1	NA	ASSFGGLTNTEAF
TRBD2	TRBV7-2	TRBJ2-2	NA	ASSPGTRAEFGPTGELF
TRBD2	TRBV7-8	TRBJ2-5	few	ASSPLSGRGQETQY
TRBD2	TRBV5-1	TRBJ2-1	NA	ASSHGLAGGIGSYNEQF
NA	TRBV6-6	TRBJ2-7	NA	ASRRTAESSYEQY
NA	TRBV19	TRBJ1-4	NA	ASVPAGGNEKLF
NA	TRBV28	TRBJ1-5	NA	ASSPRVKPQH
NA	TRBV7-3	TRBJ1-5	NA	ASSLVPVYGNQPQH
TRBD2	TRBV5-6	TRBJ2-1	NA	ASSEPGTSGYNEQF
TRBD2	TRBV27	TRBJ2-1	NA	ASSSRLAGVDEQF
TRBD2	TRBV19	TRBJ2-2	NA	ASSSSGGRGELF
TRBD1	TRBV5-1	TRBJ1-1	NA	ASSLTGENTEAF
TRBD2	TRBV5-6	TRBJ2-7	few	ASSPGRGSLQY
TRBD2	TRBV19	TRBJ2-4	NA	ASSRAGGPKNIQY
TRBD1	TRBV7-2	TRBJ2-1	NA	ASSTTGVNEQF
NA	TRBV19	TRBJ2-1	once	ASSISHGGEQF
TRBD2	TRBV30	TRBJ2-2	NA	AWSVLAGAGELF
NA	TRBV6-6	TRBJ2-3	NA	ASSWAVGTDTQY
NA	TRBV6-5	TRBJ2-1	NA	ASSYAGDEQF
TRBD2	TRBV7-2	TRBJ2-2	NA	ASSLIGGMNTGELF
NA	TRBV7-2	TRBJ2-7	NA	ASSLGGSAGYEQY
TRBD2	TRBV5-1	TRBJ2-3	NA	ASSFGLAGGTDTQY
NA	TRBV7-9	TRBJ2-5	NA	ASSLTGRGQETQY
NA	TRBV6-1	TRBJ2-6	NA	ASSVGTKGANVLT
NA	TRBV27	TRBJ2-1	NA	ASSLLTGLGNEQF
NA	TRBV5-1	TRBJ1-1	NA	ASSLAGMNTEAF
NA	TRBV29-1	TRBJ1-5	NA	SVSSRGLGVQPQH
NA	TRBV4-1	TRBJ1-2	NA	ASSQDMQAYDGYT
TRBD1	TRBV19	TRBJ1-2	NA	ASRWPGGRYGYT
NA	TRBV29-1	TRBJ1-2	NA	SVDQGANYGYT
NA	TRBV11-2	TRBJ2-5	NA	ASSAQNRGTQY
TRBD1	TRBV7-2	TRBJ2-1	NA	ASSRTGINNEQF
NA	TRBV6-6	TRBJ2-3	NA	ASSYSSGTDTQY
NA	TRBV5-1	TRBJ2-3	NA	ASSSGGISTDTQY
NA	TRBV4-1	TRBJ1-5	NA	ASSQVGGQPQH
NA	TRBV10-3	TRBJ1-2	NA	ASTSGVGYT
TRBD1	TRBV28	TRBJ1-2	NA	ASSLSGTEIYGYT
TRBD1	TRBV28	TRBJ2-1	NA	ASSRGTGAWKQF
TRBD2	TRBV30	TRBJ2-7	NA	AWSPSLLAGGPSTYEQY
TRBD1	TRBV15	TRBJ2-5	NA	ATWDRGKETQY
NA	TRBV6-1	TRBJ2-5	NA	ASSGVGLQETQY
NA	TRBV5-4	TRBJ2-3	NA	ASSPTSTDTQY
TRBD1	TRBV19	TRBJ1-5	NA	ATSDRTGSNQPQH
NA	TRBV29-1	TRBJ2-7	NA	SARDGTYEQY
TRBD2	TRBV19	TRBJ2-1	NA	ASSMNAAGADNEQF
NA	TRBV5-1	TRBJ2-5	NA	ASSVLEETQY
NA	TRBV5-8	TRBJ2-5	NA	ASSLEETQY
TRBD2	TRBV18	TRBJ2-7	NA	ASSSKDRISGRGSEQY
TRBD2	TRBV19	TRBJ2-5	NA	ASSIGSGRSETQY